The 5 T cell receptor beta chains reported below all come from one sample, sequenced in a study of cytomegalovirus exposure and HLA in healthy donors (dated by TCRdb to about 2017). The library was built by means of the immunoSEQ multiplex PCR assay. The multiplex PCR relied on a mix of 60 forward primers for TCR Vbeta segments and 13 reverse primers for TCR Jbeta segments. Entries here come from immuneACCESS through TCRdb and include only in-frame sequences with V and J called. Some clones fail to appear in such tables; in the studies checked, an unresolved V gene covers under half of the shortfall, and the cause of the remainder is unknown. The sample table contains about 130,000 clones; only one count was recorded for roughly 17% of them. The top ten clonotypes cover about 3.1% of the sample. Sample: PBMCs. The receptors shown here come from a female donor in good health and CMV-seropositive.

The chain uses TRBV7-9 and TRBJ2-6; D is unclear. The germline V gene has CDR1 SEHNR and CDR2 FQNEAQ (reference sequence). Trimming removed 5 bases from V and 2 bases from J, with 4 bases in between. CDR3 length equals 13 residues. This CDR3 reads CASSATGANVLTF. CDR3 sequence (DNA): TGTGCCAGCAGCGCGACTGGGGCCAACGTCCTGACTTTC.

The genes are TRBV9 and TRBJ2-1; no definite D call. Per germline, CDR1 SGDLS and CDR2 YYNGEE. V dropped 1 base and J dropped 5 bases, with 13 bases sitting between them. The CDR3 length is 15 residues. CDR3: CASSVTATIDNEQFF. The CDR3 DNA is TGTGCCAGCAGCGTAACCGCCACCATAGACAATGAGCAGTTCTTC.

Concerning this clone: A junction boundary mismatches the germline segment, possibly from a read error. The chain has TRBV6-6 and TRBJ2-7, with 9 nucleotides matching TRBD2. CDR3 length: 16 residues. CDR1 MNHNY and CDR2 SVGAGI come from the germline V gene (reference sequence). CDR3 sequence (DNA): TGTGCCAGCAGTACACCGAGACTAGCGGCATACTACGCGCAGTACTTC. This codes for CASSTPRLAAYYAQYF.

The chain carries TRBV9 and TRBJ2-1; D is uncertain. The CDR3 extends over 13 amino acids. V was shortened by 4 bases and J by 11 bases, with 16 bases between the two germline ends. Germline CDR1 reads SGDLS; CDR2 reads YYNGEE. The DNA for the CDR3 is TGTGCCAGCAGCCAGAGGCGAGATCTGAAGCAGTTCTTC. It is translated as CASSQRRDLKQFF.

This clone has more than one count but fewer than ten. The CDR3 coding sequence is TGTGCCAGCAGCTCACGGGGTGAGGGGGTTAATGAAAAACTGTTTTTT. Amino acids: CASSSRGEGVNEKLFF. The chain joins TRBV13 to TRBJ1-4; a possible D gene is TRBD1 (6 bases). The V end lost 4 bases, the J end lost 4 bases, and 16 bases lay between the germline ends. The CDR3 covers 16 residues. Germline assignment: CDR1 PRHDT and CDR2 FYEKMQ (reference sequence).